This is a list of T cell receptor beta chains from one sample in a study of neurological immune-mediated disorders. One entry per CDR3 protein, called by TCRdb with MiXCR from the 5' RACE reads. The data hold about 19,000 distinct CDR3 sequences, with 7% to 8.5% observed a single time. Sequenced material: CD8+ T cells from blood. Every receptor here comes from a woman in her twenties or thirties with HTLV-1-associated myelopathy (HAM/TSP). Each CDR3 is given with its conserved first and last residue. Each record gives: CDR3 DNA, CDR3 protein, V gene, D gene, J gene, clone size. D genes are given only for firm matches. Only some rows state a clone size, as once, few, many or a class for expanded clones.

TGTGCCAGCAGTTTGGGACAGTCACTTACCTATGGCTACACCTTC CASSLGQSLTYGYTF TRBV28 TRBD1 TRBJ1-2 medium-sized
TGCGCCAGCAGATCGGAACCAACCGGGGAGCTGTTTTTT CASRSEPTGELFF TRBV5-1 NA TRBJ2-2 many
TGTGCCATCAGTGAGTCTCGGGGTAGCAATCAGCCCCAGCATTTT CAISESRGSNQPQHF TRBV10-3 NA TRBJ1-5 many
TGCAGTGCTAGAGATATGGACAGGAACACTGAAGCTTTCTTT CSARDMDRNTEAFF TRBV20-1 NA TRBJ1-1 many
TGTGCCAGCAGCGCGGTTTGGGGGGCGGGAAACATTCAGTACTTC CASSAVWGAGNIQYF TRBV11-2 NA TRBJ2-4 many
TGTGCCAGCAGTTCAAGCTACACCGGGGAGCTGTTTTTT CASSSSYTGELFF TRBV12-3/TRBV12-4 NA TRBJ2-2 many
TGCAGTGCTAGAGAAGCGTATTACTCCTACAATGAGCAGTTCTTC CSAREAYYSYNEQFF TRBV20-1 NA TRBJ2-1 many
TGTGCCAGCAGCCAGGGGACAGGGGGATTTTACGAGCAGTACTTC CASSQGTGGFYEQYF TRBV14 TRBD1 TRBJ2-7 many
TGTGCCAGCAGCTTAGGCCCAGTCTACGAGCAGTACTTC CASSLGPVYEQYF TRBV7-6 NA TRBJ2-7 few
TGTGCCACCAGCAGAGCCCGAGACGATCAGCCCCAGCATTTT CATSRARDDQPQHF TRBV15 NA TRBJ1-5 many
TGCAGTGCTAGAGATAGAGGCTACGAGCAGTACTTC CSARDRGYEQYF TRBV20-1 NA TRBJ2-7 many
TGTGCCAGCGGAATGGGACAGGGTCGCTCCTACGAGCAGTACTTC CASGMGQGRSYEQYF TRBV2 TRBD1 TRBJ2-7 many
TGTGCCAGCAGCCAAGATTCAGGACTAGGCACAGATACGCAGTATTTT CASSQDSGLGTDTQYF TRBV3-1 TRBD2 TRBJ2-3 many
TGTGCCAGCAGTTACTCGGTCCTGACGGGAAATGAAAAACTGTTTTTT CASSYSVLTGNEKLFF TRBV6-2/TRBV6-3 NA TRBJ1-4 many
TGTGCCAGCAGCTTATGGGGGGGCCACGGCGAGCAGTACTTC CASSLWGGHGEQYF TRBV7-2 NA TRBJ2-7 many
TGCGCCAGCAAGCGGGGGGCAAGCACAGATACGCAGTATTTT CASKRGASTDTQYF TRBV5-1 TRBD2 TRBJ2-3 many
TGCGCCAGCAGCTGGGGGACGACTAGCACAGATACGCAGTATTTT CASSWGTTSTDTQYF TRBV5-1 NA TRBJ2-3 few
TGTGCCAGCAGCCAAGATGGGACTTGGAATGAGCAGTTCTTC CASSQDGTWNEQFF TRBV14 NA TRBJ2-1 many
TGTGCCAGCAGCTTACTGGGCAGACCAAATGAGCAGTTCTTC CASSLLGRPNEQFF TRBV7-9 NA TRBJ2-1 many
TGTGCCAGCAGTGAAGGACCTGCCGAGGATACGCAGTATTTT CASSEGPAEDTQYF TRBV6-1 NA TRBJ2-3 many
TGTGCCAGCAGCTTAGGGTGGGACTACGAGCAGTACTTC CASSLGWDYEQYF TRBV7-9 NA TRBJ2-7 NA
TGCAGTGCTAGTCGTACTCTAGCCGAGTCCTACAATGAGCAGTTCTTC CSASRTLAESYNEQFF TRBV20-1 NA TRBJ2-1 many
TGTGCCAGCAGTGACGGGACGGATAGCAATCAGCCCCAGCATTTT CASSDGTDSNQPQHF TRBV7-9 NA TRBJ1-5 many
TGCAGCGTCGAACCCCGGACGGATAACTATGGCTACACCTTC CSVEPRTDNYGYTF TRBV29-1 NA TRBJ1-2 many
TGCGCCAGCAGCCCACTTAGCGGGGGGACCTACGAGCAGTACTTC CASSPLSGGTYEQYF TRBV5-1 TRBD2 TRBJ2-7 many
TGTGCCAGCAGCGGACAGGGGGCACAAGAGCAGTACTTC CASSGQGAQEQYF TRBV12-3/TRBV12-4 TRBD1 TRBJ2-7 many
TGTGCCAGCAGCTTAGGGGGGGACGAGCAGTACTTC CASSLGGDEQYF TRBV7-2 NA TRBJ2-7 many
TGTGCCGCCCGGGGGGGGGGCGGGAGCACCGGGGAGCTGTTTTTT CAARGGGGSTGELFF TRBV6-1 TRBD2 TRBJ2-2 NA
TGCGCCAGCAGCTCCTTCGGTCAGGGCTCCAACGAGCAGTACTTC CASSSFGQGSNEQYF TRBV5-1 NA TRBJ2-7 many
TGTGCCAGCAGCCAAGGTGGAACACCCTACGAGCAGTACTTC CASSQGGTPYEQYF TRBV3-1 NA TRBJ2-7 many
TGTGCCAGCAGCTTTCCCAACACTGAAGCTTTCTTT CASSFPNTEAFF TRBV11-2 NA TRBJ1-1 many
TGCGCCAGCAGCTTGGCCACATACAACTATGGCTACACCTTC CASSLATYNYGYTF TRBV5-1 NA TRBJ1-2 many
TGTGCCAGCACCCCGGGACAGGGGCTGTTCTTC CASTPGQGLFF TRBV7-9 TRBD1 TRBJ2-1 many
TGCAGTGCTAGAGGTCCGCGGGAGAGCTACAATGAGCAGTTCTTC CSARGPRESYNEQFF TRBV20-1 TRBD2 TRBJ2-1 many
TGTGCCAGCAGCTATTACGGGACAGGGTACGAGCAGTACTTC CASSYYGTGYEQYF TRBV5-6 TRBD1 TRBJ2-7 many
TGTGCCAGCAGTTTATCCTGGGGGGTGATTCAGCCCCAGCATTTT CASSLSWGVIQPQHF TRBV12-3/TRBV12-4 NA TRBJ1-5 many
TGTGCCAGCAGCTATTCGACTAGCGGGGGGAATACGCAGTATTTT CASSYSTSGGNTQYF TRBV7-6 TRBD2 TRBJ2-3 many
TGTGCCGGGGACGGATGGGGTGAGGAGACCCAGTACTTC CAGDGWGEETQYF TRBV7-2 NA TRBJ2-5 many
TGCGCCAGCAGCCAAGATAACCTCTATACGCAGTATTTT CASSQDNLYTQYF TRBV4-1 NA TRBJ2-3 many
TGCAGTGCTGCAGGGCTGCACGACACTGAAGCTTTCTTT CSAAGLHDTEAFF TRBV20-1 NA TRBJ1-1 many
TGTGCCAGCAGCGAAACCGGGACAGGGGGGAATGAGCAGTTCTTC CASSETGTGGNEQFF TRBV27 TRBD1 TRBJ2-1 NA
TGTGCCAGCAGTTCGTCTAGCGGGGGACCGATACAAGAGACCCAGTACTTC CASSSSSGGPIQETQYF TRBV12-3/TRBV12-4 TRBD2 TRBJ2-5 many
TGTGCCAGCAGTCCTAAAGGGACCAAAAACATTCAGTACTTC CASSPKGTKNIQYF TRBV12-3/TRBV12-4 NA TRBJ2-4 many
TGCAGCGCCGTCACGGATGGCTACACCTTC CSAVTDGYTF TRBV29-1 NA TRBJ1-2 many
TGTGCCAGCAGCTTGAGACAGTACAATGAGCAGTTCTTC CASSLRQYNEQFF TRBV5-6 NA TRBJ2-1 many
TGTGCCAGCAGTTACTCGACTTTGCGGGGGGATAATGAGCAGTTCTTC CASSYSTLRGDNEQFF TRBV6-6 TRBD2 TRBJ2-1 many
TGCAGTGCTAGAGTAAAAGGGACATACAATGAGCAGTTCTTC CSARVKGTYNEQFF TRBV20-1 NA TRBJ2-1 many
TGCAGCGTTGAAACTGTGGGGGAAGCGTACACTGAAGCTTTCTTT CSVETVGEAYTEAFF TRBV29-1 NA TRBJ1-1 medium-sized
TGTGCCAGCAGCGCCCGAACTAGCACAGATACGCAGTATTTT CASSARTSTDTQYF TRBV7-8 NA TRBJ2-3 many
TGTGCCAGCAGTGGCCCCGGCCAGGGGGCATTCAATGAGCAGTTCTTC CASSGPGQGAFNEQFF TRBV2 TRBD1 TRBJ2-1 many
TGCAGCGTGCCGGGACAGGGCTATAGGGCCAACGTCCTGACTTTC CSVPGQGYRANVLTF TRBV29-1 TRBD1 TRBJ2-6 NA